These 13 T cell receptor beta chains were sequenced from one sample in a study of siplizumab effects on memory and regulatory T cells. Profiled with immunoSEQ multiplex PCR; TCRdb holds only in-frame clones, not every one. The data contain fewer than 110,000 clones, about nine tenths of them singletons. Sequenced material: non-Treg CD4+ T cells sorted from blood. The receptors originated from a human donor in good health.

The chain uses TRBV4-1 and TRBJ1-3, with D unresolved. V lost 1 base and J 1 base, leaving 14 bases between the germline ends. There are 17 residues in the CDR3. In germline, CDR1 is MGHRA, CDR2 YSYEKL. In DNA form, the CDR3 reads TGCGCCAGCAGCCAAGCGTCATCCAGGACGTCTGGAAACACCATATATTTT. It encodes CASSQASSRTSGNTIYF.

The rearrangement uses TRBV15 and TRBJ2-7, with a weak D call TRBD2 (5 bases). The CDR3 has 14 residues. Germline loops: CDR1 LNHNV, CDR2 YYDKDF (reference sequence). The V and J ends lost 1 base and 7 bases respectively, with 14 bases between them. The CDR3 bases are TGTGCCACCAGCAGAGCCGGGTCTCGGGGAGAGCAGTACTTC. Protein product: CATSRAGSRGEQYF.

The chain uses TRBV5-1 and TRBJ2-5, with D perhaps matching TRBD1 (5 bases). Germline assignment: CDR1 SGHRS and CDR2 YFSETQ. This CDR3 has 15 residues. Trimming removed 0 bases at V and 5 bases at J, with 14 bases between. Here the CDR3 reads CASSLERPGWETQYF. Here the CDR3 DNA reads TGCGCCAGCAGCTTGGAGAGGCCAGGGTGGGAGACCCAGTACTTC.

The chain is built from TRBV18 and TRBJ2-1, with D tentatively TRBD1 (5 bases). Trimming removed 3 bases at V and 7 bases at J, with 16 bases between. Germline V gives CDR1 KGHSH, CDR2 LQKENI. The CDR3 runs to 15 residues. As DNA, the CDR3 is TGTGCCAGCTCACCGGGGAAGGGGCCAGGTAATGAGCAGTTCTTC. It is translated as CASSPGKGPGNEQFF.

The genes are TRBV29-1 and TRBJ1-1; weak D call: TRBD1 (5 bases). V lost 7 bases and J lost 4, with 13 bases in between. Germline V gives CDR1 SQVTM, CDR2 ANQGSEA. This CDR3 has 12 amino acids. The CDR3 bases are TGCAGCGGGGACTTGGGGAGCACTGAAGCTTTCTTT. As protein: CSGDLGSTEAFF.

J is TRBJ1-4 and V is TRBV7-8, with D hard to call. Per the germline V gene, CDR1 is SGHVS and CDR2 is FQNEAQ. The CDR3 is 15 residues long. Between the trimmed V and J ends, which lost 6 bases and 3 bases, there was a span of 14 bases. CDR3: CASSYNPLPNEKLFF. DNA of the CDR3: TGTGCCAGCAGTTACAACCCCCTTCCTAATGAAAAACTGTTTTTT.

The rearrangement joins TRBV19 to TRBJ2-7; tentatively, D is TRBD2 (6 bases). From germline, CDR1 is LNHDA and CDR2 SQIVND (reference sequence). The CDR3 consists of 17 residues. Trimming removed 7 bases at V and 1 base at J, with 23 bases between. This CDR3 reads CASKRSASGTPSYEQYF. DNA for the CDR3: TGTGCCAGTAAGCGGAGTGCCTCCGGGACTCCTTCCTACGAGCAGTACTTC.

This chain connects TRBV21-1 to TRBJ2-3; TRBD2 was called by the table and not checked on the DNA. TRBV21-1 is described as a pseudogene. The CDR3 consists of 16 residues. The CDR3 sequence: CASSRTSGRKEDTQYF. The CDR3 DNA sequence: TGTGCCAGCAGTAGGACTAGCGGGAGAAAGGAGGATACGCAGTATTTT.

The gene calls are TRBV18 and TRBJ2-2; possibly TRBD1 or TRBD2 for D (5 bases each). Germline V gene lookup returns CDR1 KGHSH and CDR2 LQKENI. This CDR3 comprises 15 residues. Trimming cost V 5 bases and J 2 bases, with 12 bases left between them. The CDR3: CASSSGPPNTGELFF. In DNA, the CDR3 is TGTGCCAGCTCATCGGGACCGCCAAACACCGGGGAGCTGTTTTTT.

The J gene is TRBJ2-7, the V gene TRBV28; perhaps TRBD1 as D (6 bases). The CDR3 runs 14 residues. Germline V CDR1 and CDR2: MDHEN, SYDVKM. V lost 6 bases and J 2 bases, leaving 14 bases between the germline ends. The CDR3 reads CASSGTPKTYEQYF. In nucleotides, the CDR3 is TGTGCCAGCAGCGGGACACCGAAAACCTACGAGCAGTACTTC.

This sequence joins TRBV7-8 and TRBJ2-7, with 11 bases fitting TRBD2. The germline V gene has CDR1 SGHVS and CDR2 FQNEAQ. Germline trimming cut 5 bases from V and 4 bases from J; bases unmatched to any gene: 19. The CDR3 runs 19 residues. CDR3 coding DNA: TGTGCCAGCAGCGCTCGAAGACTAGCGGGAAAAGGCGTTGGGTACGAGCAGTACTTC. It translates to CASSARRLAGKGVGYEQYF.

V usage is TRBV5-6 and J usage is TRBJ1-6; D is ambiguous. CDR1 is SGHDT, CDR2 YYEEEE, per germline. The CDR3 runs to 14 residues. The V and J ends lost 4 bases and 7 bases respectively, with 12 bases between them. As DNA, the CDR3 is TGTGCCAGCAGCCACCGGGCCTCAAATTCACCCCTCCACTTT. Its protein is CASSHRASNSPLHF.

This sequence joins TRBV30 and TRBJ1-1, with D possibly matching TRBD1 (5 bases). Germline V gene data show CDR1 as GTSNPN and CDR2 as SVGIG (reference sequence). With 3 bases removed from V and 6 bases from J, the gap between germline ends came to 8 bases. The CDR3 spans 11 residues. The CDR3 coding sequence is TGTGCCTGGAGGGGGGGAGCTGAAGCTTTCTTT. This encodes CAWRGGAEAFF. The complete variable domain, with remaining parts taken from reference TRBV30 and TRBJ1-1, reads SQTIHQWPATLVQPVGSPLSLECTVEGTSNPNLYWYRQAAGRGLQLLFYSVGIGQISSEVPQNLSASRPQDRQFILSSKKLLLSDSGFYLCAWRGGAEAFFGQGTRLTVV.